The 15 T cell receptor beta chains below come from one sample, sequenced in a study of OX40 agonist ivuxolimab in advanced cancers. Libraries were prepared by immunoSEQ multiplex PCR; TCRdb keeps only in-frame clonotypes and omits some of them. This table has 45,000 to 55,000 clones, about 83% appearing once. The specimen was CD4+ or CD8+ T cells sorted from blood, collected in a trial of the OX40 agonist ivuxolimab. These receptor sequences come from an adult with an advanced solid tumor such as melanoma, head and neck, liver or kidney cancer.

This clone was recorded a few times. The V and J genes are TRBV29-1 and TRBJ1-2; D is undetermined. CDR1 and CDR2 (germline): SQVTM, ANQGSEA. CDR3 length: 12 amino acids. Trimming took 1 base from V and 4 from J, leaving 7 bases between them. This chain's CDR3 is CSVEGSFYGYTF. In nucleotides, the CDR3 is TGCAGCGTTGAAGGCAGCTTCTATGGCTACACCTTC. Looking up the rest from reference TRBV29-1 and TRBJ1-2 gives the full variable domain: SAVISQKPSRDICQRGTSLTIQCQVDSQVTMMFWYRQQPGQSLTLIATANQGSEATYESGFVIDKFPISRPNLTFSTLTVSNMSPEDSSIYLCSVEGSFYGYTFGSGTRLTVV.

The CDR3 is CASTLPGSYEQYF. The CDR3 DNA reads as TGTGCCAGCACCCTGCCAGGGTCCTACGAGCAGTACTTC. The rearrangement links TRBV6-5 to TRBJ2-7; perhaps TRBD1 as D (5 bases). CDR1 is MNHEY, CDR2 SVGAGI, per germline. Between the trimmed V and J ends, which lost 7 bases and 1 base, there was a span of 11 bases. The CDR3 is 13 amino acids.

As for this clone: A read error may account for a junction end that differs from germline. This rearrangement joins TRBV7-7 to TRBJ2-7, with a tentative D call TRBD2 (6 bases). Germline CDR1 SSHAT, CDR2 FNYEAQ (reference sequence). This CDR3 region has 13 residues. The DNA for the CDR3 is TGTGCTAGCAGCCACGGGACTTCCTACGAGCAGTACTTC. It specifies CASSHGTSYEQYF.

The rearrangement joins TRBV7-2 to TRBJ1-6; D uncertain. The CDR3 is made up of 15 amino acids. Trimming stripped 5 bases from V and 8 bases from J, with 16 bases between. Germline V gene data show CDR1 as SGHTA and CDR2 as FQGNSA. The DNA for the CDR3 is TGTGCCAGCAGCGGTCGGAGGAGGGCAGATTCACCCCTCCACTTT. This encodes CASSGRRRADSPLHF.

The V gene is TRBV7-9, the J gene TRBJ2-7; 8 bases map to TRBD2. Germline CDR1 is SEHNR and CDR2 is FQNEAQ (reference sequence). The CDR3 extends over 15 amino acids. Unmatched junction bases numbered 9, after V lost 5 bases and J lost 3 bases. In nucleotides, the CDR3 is TGTGCCAGCAGCCCCCGGGAGGGCGTAAGCTACGAGCAGTACTTC. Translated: CASSPREGVSYEQYF.

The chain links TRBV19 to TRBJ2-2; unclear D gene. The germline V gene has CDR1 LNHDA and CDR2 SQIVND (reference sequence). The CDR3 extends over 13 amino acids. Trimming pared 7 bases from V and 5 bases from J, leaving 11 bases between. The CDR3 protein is CASTPKATGELFF. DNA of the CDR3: TGTGCCAGTACCCCAAAGGCGACCGGGGAGCTGTTTTTT.

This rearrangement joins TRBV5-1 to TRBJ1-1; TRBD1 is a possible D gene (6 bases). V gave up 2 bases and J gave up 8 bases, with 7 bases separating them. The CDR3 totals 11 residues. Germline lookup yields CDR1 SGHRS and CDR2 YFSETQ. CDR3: CASSFGTEAFF. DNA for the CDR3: TGCGCCAGCAGCTTCGGGACAGAAGCTTTCTTT.

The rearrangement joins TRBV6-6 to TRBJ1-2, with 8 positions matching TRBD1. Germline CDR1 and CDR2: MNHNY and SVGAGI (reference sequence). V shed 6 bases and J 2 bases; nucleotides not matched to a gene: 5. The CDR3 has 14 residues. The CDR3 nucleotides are TGTGCCAGCAGGTCACAGGGGGGGAACTATGGCTACACCTTC. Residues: CASRSQGGNYGYTF.

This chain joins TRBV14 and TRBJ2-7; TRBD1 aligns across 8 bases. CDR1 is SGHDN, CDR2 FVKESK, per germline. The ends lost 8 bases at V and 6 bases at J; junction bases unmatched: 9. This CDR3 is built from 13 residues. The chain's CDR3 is CASRDRGKAEQYF. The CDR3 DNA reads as TGTGCCAGCCGCGACAGGGGTAAGGCCGAGCAGTACTTC. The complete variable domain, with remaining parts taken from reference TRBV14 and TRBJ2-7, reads EAGVTQFPSHSVIEKGQTVTLRCDPISGHDNLYWYRRVMGKEIKFLLHFVKESKQDESGMPNNRFLAERTGGTYSTLKVQPAELEDSGVYFCASRDRGKAEQYFGPGTRLTVT.

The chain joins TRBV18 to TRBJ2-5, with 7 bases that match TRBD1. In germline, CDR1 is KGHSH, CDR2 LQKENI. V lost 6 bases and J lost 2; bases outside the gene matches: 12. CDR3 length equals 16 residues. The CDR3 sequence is CASSLWDSPGQETQYF. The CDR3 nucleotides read TGTGCCAGCTCCCTTTGGGACAGCCCTGGTCAAGAGACCCAGTACTTC.

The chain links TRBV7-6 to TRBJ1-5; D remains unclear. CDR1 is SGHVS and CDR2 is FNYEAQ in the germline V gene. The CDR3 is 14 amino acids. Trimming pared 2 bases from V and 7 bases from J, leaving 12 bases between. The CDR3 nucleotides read TGTGCCAGCAGCTTACTCAGGAGAGGACAGCCCCAGCATTTT. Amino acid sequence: CASSLLRRGQPQHF.

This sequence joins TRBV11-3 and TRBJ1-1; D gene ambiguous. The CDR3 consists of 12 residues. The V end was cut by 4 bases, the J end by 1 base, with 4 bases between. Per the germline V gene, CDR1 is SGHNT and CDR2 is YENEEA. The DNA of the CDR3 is TGTGCCAGCAGCTCACAGAACACTGAAGCTTTCTTT. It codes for CASSSQNTEAFF.

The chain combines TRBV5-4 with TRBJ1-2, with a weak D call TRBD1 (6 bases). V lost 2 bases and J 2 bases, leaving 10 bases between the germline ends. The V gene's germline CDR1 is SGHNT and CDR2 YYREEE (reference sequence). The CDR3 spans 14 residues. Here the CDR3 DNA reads TGTGCCAGCAGCTTTGACAGGAAGAACTATGGCTACACCTTC. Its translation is CASSFDRKNYGYTF.

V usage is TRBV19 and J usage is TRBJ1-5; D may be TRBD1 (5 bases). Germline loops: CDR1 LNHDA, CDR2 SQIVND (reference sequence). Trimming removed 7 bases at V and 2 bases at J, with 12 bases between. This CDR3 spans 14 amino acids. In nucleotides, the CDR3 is TGTGCCAGTAATACAGGCCGGGGCAATCAGCCCCAGCATTTT. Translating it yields CASNTGRGNQPQHF.

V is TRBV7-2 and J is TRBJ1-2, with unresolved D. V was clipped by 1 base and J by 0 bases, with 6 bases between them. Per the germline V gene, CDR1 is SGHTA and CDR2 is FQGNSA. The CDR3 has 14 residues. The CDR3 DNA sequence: TGTGCCAGCAGCTTAGACAGAGCTAACTATGGCTACACCTTC. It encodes CASSLDRANYGYTF.